This passage covers 28 T cell receptor beta chains from one sample sequenced in a study of blood T cell repertoires in COVID-19. Assay used: immunoSEQ multiplex PCR; TCRdb lists only in-frame clones, some missing. The table records around 150,000 clones, more than 75% of them present only once. Sample: peripheral blood. These receptors were obtained from a man aged 55 to 70 with active or convalescent COVID-19.

The chain couples TRBV6-5 to TRBJ1-4; tentative D call: TRBD1 (6 bases). Trimming stripped 6 bases from V and 4 bases from J, with 12 bases between. CDR1 is MNHEY, CDR2 SVGAGI, per germline. The CDR3 spans 14 residues. CDR3 bases: TGTGCCAGCAGACAGGGACGCCTTAATGAAAAACTGTTTTTT. Protein: CASRQGRLNEKLFF.

This clone was picked up one time. The chain recombines TRBV6-5 with TRBJ2-1; 9 nucleotides align to TRBD2. The CDR3 has 15 residues. V lost 5 bases and J lost 10; bases outside the gene matches: 12. Germline CDR1 is MNHEY and CDR2 is SVGAGI. The CDR3 region is CASSKQLAGKREQFF. The CDR3 DNA reads as TGTGCCAGCAGTAAACAACTAGCGGGTAAACGCGAGCAGTTCTTC.

This CDR3 reads CASSQEGGLAGYYEQYF. DNA for the CDR3: TGCGCCAGCAGCCAAGAAGGGGGACTAGCGGGGTACTACGAGCAGTACTTC. The chain is built from TRBV4-1 and TRBJ2-7, with 13 positions matching TRBD2. V was clipped by 0 bases and J by 3 bases; unmatched bases: 5. This CDR3 region has 17 residues. Germline CDR1 reads MGHRA; CDR2 reads YSYEKL.

A single count supports this clone. The DNA of the CDR3 is TGTGCCAGCAGTGAGGGGACAGGGGTTTCACCCCTCCACTTT. Protein: CASSEGTGVSPLHF. This chain joins TRBV6-4 and TRBJ1-6; the match to TRBD1 covers 10 bases. Germline V gene data show CDR1 as MRHNA and CDR2 as SNTAGT. This CDR3 spans 14 amino acids. With 3 bases clipped from V and 9 bases from J, the junction kept 2 bases outside the gene matches.

This clone was counted a few times. The chain uses TRBV5-1 and TRBJ1-5; no definite D call. Germline loops: CDR1 SGHRS, CDR2 YFSETQ. The CDR3 has 13 residues. Between the trimmed V and J ends, which lost 0 bases and 6 bases, there was a span of 7 bases. This chain's CDR3 is CASSLEVGQPQHF. The CDR3 DNA reads as TGCGCCAGCAGCTTGGAAGTCGGTCAGCCCCAGCATTTT.

The rearrangement links TRBV27 to TRBJ2-3, with 7 bases identical to TRBD1. CDR1 and CDR2 (germline): MNHEY, SMNVEV (reference sequence). The CDR3 has 16 residues. V was clipped by 5 bases and J by 1 base; unmatched bases: 9. The CDR3 region is CASSRVTGSGTDTQYF. In nucleotides, the CDR3 is TGTGCCAGCAGTCGGGTGACAGGGTCCGGCACAGATACGCAGTATTTT.

This chain links TRBV5-1 with TRBJ1-1; unclear D gene. Between the trimmed V and J ends, which lost 4 bases and 1 base, there was a span of 14 bases. CDR1 is SGHRS and CDR2 is YFSETQ in the germline V gene. This CDR3 region has 15 residues. CDR3 region: CASSQSGAGNTEAFF. The CDR3 bases are TGCGCCAGCAGCCAGAGCGGCGCTGGGAACACTGAAGCTTTCTTT.

The rearrangement links TRBV20-1 to TRBJ2-7, with 9 bases lining up with TRBD2. Germline V gene sequence: CDR1 DFQATT, CDR2 SNEGSKA (reference sequence). The CDR3 is 17 residues long. J lost 7 bases, V lost 3 bases, and 19 bases had no gene match. CDR3 protein: CSASPLAGRGGGGEQYF. For the CDR3, the DNA is TGCAGTGCTAGTCCGCTAGCGGGAAGAGGAGGTGGGGGAGAGCAGTACTTC.

This chain connects TRBV24-1 to TRBJ2-1, with D possibly matching TRBD2 (6 bases). CDR1 is KGHDR, CDR2 SFDVKD, per germline. Trimming cost V 3 bases and J 2 bases, with 13 bases left between them. The CDR3 has 16 amino acids. The CDR3 protein is CATSDSAGPTYNEQFF. As DNA, the CDR3 is TGTGCCACCAGTGATAGTGCGGGGCCAACCTACAATGAGCAGTTCTTC.

The V and J genes are TRBV4-1 and TRBJ1-4, with 7 bases fitting TRBD1. Germline assignment: CDR1 MGHRA and CDR2 YSYEKL. The V and J ends lost 4 bases and 2 bases, in that order; junction bases with no gene match: 1. This CDR3 contains 14 residues. CDR3 loop: CASSRGQTNEKLFF. The CDR3, as DNA: TGCGCCAGCAGCCGGGGACAGACTAATGAAAAACTGTTTTTT.

The chain combines TRBV28 with TRBJ1-5; perhaps TRBD1 as D (5 bases). The CDR3 covers 15 residues. V was clipped by 3 bases and J by 8 bases, with 17 bases between them. Germline V CDR1 and CDR2: MDHEN, SYDVKM. The CDR3 bases are TGTGCCAGCAGTTTTGGGGACTTCGGCAGGGAGCCCCAGCATTTT. It is translated as CASSFGDFGREPQHF.

This sequence joins TRBV12-3 or TRBV12-4 and TRBJ1-1; D is unresolved. The CDR3 spans 13 residues. Deletions cut 1 base from V and 0 bases from J, with 3 bases between. The CDR3 coding sequence is TGTGCCAGCAGTTTAGACATGAACACTGAAGCTTTCTTT. Amino acids: CASSLDMNTEAFF.

This chain connects TRBV5-4 to TRBJ2-1, with 8 bases matching TRBD2. Germline values: CDR1 SGHNT, CDR2 YYREEE (reference sequence). With V trimmed by 0 bases and J by 9 bases, 5 bases remained unmatched. This CDR3 is built from 14 residues. The CDR3 loop reads CASSLGRGDGEQFF. CDR3 coding DNA: TGTGCCAGCAGCTTGGGGCGGGGGGACGGTGAGCAGTTCTTC.

V is TRBV3-1 (or the pseudogene TRBV3-2) and J is TRBJ2-1; 7 bases align to TRBD2. Germline V CDR1 and CDR2: LGHDT, YNNKEL (reference sequence). The CDR3 has 14 residues. With 1 base clipped from V and 5 bases from J, the junction kept 2 bases outside the gene matches. CDR3 nucleotide sequence: TGTGCCAGCAGCCAAGGGGGAGGGAACAATGAGCAGTTCTTC. It encodes CASSQGGGNNEQFF.

The genes are TRBV5-1 and TRBJ2-7, with 9 bases aligning to TRBD2. The V gene's germline CDR1 is SGHRS and CDR2 YFSETQ. The junction had 8 bases not matched to a gene; V was cut back by 4 bases and J by 3 bases. This CDR3 is 15 amino acids long. CDR3 sequence: CASSVGTSRGYEQYF. The CDR3 DNA reads TGCGCCAGCAGCGTCGGGACTAGCAGGGGCTACGAGCAGTACTTC.

This chain joins TRBV19 and TRBJ2-1; 9 bases map to TRBD2. J lost 3 bases, V lost 3 bases, and 6 bases had no gene match. Per the germline V gene, CDR1 is LNHDA and CDR2 is SQIVND (reference sequence). The CDR3 sequence is 16 residues long. CDR3 nucleotides: TGTGCCAGTAGTATCCAAGGACTAGCGAACTACAATGAGCAGTTCTTC. It yields the protein CASSIQGLANYNEQFF.

The chain recombines TRBV14 with TRBJ2-1; 8 nucleotides align to TRBD2. CDR3 length: 17 residues. Germline assignment: CDR1 SGHDN and CDR2 FVKESK. The ends lost 1 base at V and 3 bases at J; junction bases unmatched: 8. CDR3 coding DNA: TGTGCCAGCAGCCAAGTCCTAAGCGGGAGAATCTACAATGAGCAGTTCTTC. It encodes CASSQVLSGRIYNEQFF.

The chain employs TRBV5-8 and TRBJ2-7; unclear D gene. Germline V gene data show CDR1 as SGHTS and CDR2 as YDEGEE. Trimming took 2 bases from V and 3 from J, leaving 3 bases between them. The CDR3 extends over 11 amino acids. The CDR3 coding sequence is TGTGCCAGCAGCTTCTACTACGAGCAGTACTTC. Translating gives CASSFYYEQYF.

This chain joins TRBV6-5 and TRBJ1-1, with D unclear. This CDR3 is 14 amino acids long. The V end lost 6 bases, the J end lost 1 base, and 12 bases lay between the germline ends. Germline V gene lookup returns CDR1 MNHEY and CDR2 SVGAGI. This CDR3 is CASRNNNRNTEAFF. The CDR3 nucleotides read TGTGCCAGCAGAAACAACAACAGGAACACTGAAGCTTTCTTT.

This rearrangement joins TRBV3-1 (or the pseudogene TRBV3-2) to TRBJ1-1; D unclear. V shed 4 bases and J shed 4 bases, with 13 bases lying between them. This CDR3 is built from 14 residues. Germline assignment: CDR1 LGHDT and CDR2 YNNKEL (reference sequence). The CDR3 DNA is TGTGCCAGCAGCCCCATTGGACTCGGCACTGAAGCTTTCTTT. Amino acid sequence: CASSPIGLGTEAFF.

The chain joins TRBV30 to TRBJ1-1; unclear D gene. This CDR3 has 17 amino acids. V was shortened by 2 bases and J by 0 bases, with 19 bases between the two germline ends. Germline assignment: CDR1 GTSNPN and CDR2 SVGIG (reference sequence). CDR3 DNA: TGTGCCTGGAGTCCACTAGACGGTATAGGTATGAACACTGAAGCTTTCTTT. Translated: CAWSPLDGIGMNTEAFF.

This clone appeared once. This chain uses TRBV28 with TRBJ2-7, with 8 bases fitting TRBD2. This CDR3 spans 15 amino acids. Germline loops: CDR1 MDHEN, CDR2 SYDVKM. Unmatched junction bases numbered 6, after V lost 5 bases and J lost 0 bases. The DNA for the CDR3 is TGTGCCAGCAGTCCCGGGGGGGGGAGCTCCTACGAGCAGTACTTC. Residues: CASSPGGGSSYEQYF.

This clone was recorded once. In the same sample, other DNA sequences code for this CDR3. CDR3 DNA: TGTGCCAGCAGTGAACCGAGGTATGGCTACACCTTC. It is translated as CASSEPRYGYTF. The V and J genes are TRBV6-1 and TRBJ1-2, with D hard to call. This CDR3 has 12 residues. The germline gives CDR1 MNHNS, CDR2 SASEGT. V was trimmed by 2 bases and J by 5 bases, leaving 6 bases between them.

The CDR3 DNA is TGCGCCAGCAGCGACCTCCTAGGGACAGGGGTGACCTACGAGCAGTACTTC. Its protein product is CASSDLLGTGVTYEQYF. V usage is TRBV5-1 and J usage is TRBJ2-7, with 10 bases matching TRBD1. Germline CDR1 and CDR2: SGHRS and YFSETQ. CDR3 size: 17 residues. Trimming at V came to 4 bases and at J to 2 bases, leaving 12 bases not matched to a gene. Filled out from reference TRBV5-1 and TRBJ2-7, the complete variable domain reads KAGVTQTPRYLIKTRGQQVTLSCSPISGHRSVSWYQQTPGQGLQFLFEYFSETQRNKGNFPGRFSGRQFSNSRSEMNVSTLELGDSALYLCASSDLLGTGVTYEQYFGPGTRLTVT.

This clone has a handful of counts. The CDR3 reads CASSPIVGAKTDTQYF. CDR3 bases: TGTGCCAGCAGCCCCATCGTGGGGGCCAAAACAGATACGCAGTATTTT. The chain has TRBV3-1 (or the pseudogene TRBV3-2) and TRBJ2-3; a weak D match, TRBD1 (6 bases). CDR1 is LGHDT and CDR2 is YNNKEL in the germline V gene (reference sequence). The CDR3 has 16 amino acids. Trimming left V 4 bases short and J 3 bases short, with 17 bases between.

The chain recombines TRBV3-1 (or the pseudogene TRBV3-2) with TRBJ1-4, with D tentatively TRBD1 (5 bases). V shed 8 bases and J shed 1 base, with 11 bases lying between them. Germline CDR1 and CDR2: LGHDT and YNNKEL (reference sequence). The length of the CDR3 is 14 residues. DNA of the CDR3: TGTGCCAGCGGCCCGGGGGAAACTAATGAAAAACTGTTTTTT. Its protein product is CASGPGETNEKLFF.

This chain joins TRBV12-3 or TRBV12-4 and TRBJ1-1; D might be TRBD1 (5 bases). V was shortened by 5 bases and J by 6 bases, with 13 bases between the two germline ends. The CDR3 has 13 residues. The CDR3 loop reads CASSGRAFSEAFF. The CDR3 region has the DNA TGTGCCAGCAGTGGCAGGGCCTTCTCTGAAGCTTTCTTT.

This clone was observed a single time. The chain uses TRBV30 and TRBJ2-5; 7 bases are shared with TRBD1. CDR3 size: 13 residues. From germline, CDR1 is GTSNPN and CDR2 SVGIG (reference sequence). J lost 7 bases, V lost 8 bases, and 13 bases had no gene match. The DNA of the CDR3 is TGTGCCGGGCAGGGACAGCCGACAAGGACCCAGTACTTC. Protein: CAGQGQPTRTQYF.